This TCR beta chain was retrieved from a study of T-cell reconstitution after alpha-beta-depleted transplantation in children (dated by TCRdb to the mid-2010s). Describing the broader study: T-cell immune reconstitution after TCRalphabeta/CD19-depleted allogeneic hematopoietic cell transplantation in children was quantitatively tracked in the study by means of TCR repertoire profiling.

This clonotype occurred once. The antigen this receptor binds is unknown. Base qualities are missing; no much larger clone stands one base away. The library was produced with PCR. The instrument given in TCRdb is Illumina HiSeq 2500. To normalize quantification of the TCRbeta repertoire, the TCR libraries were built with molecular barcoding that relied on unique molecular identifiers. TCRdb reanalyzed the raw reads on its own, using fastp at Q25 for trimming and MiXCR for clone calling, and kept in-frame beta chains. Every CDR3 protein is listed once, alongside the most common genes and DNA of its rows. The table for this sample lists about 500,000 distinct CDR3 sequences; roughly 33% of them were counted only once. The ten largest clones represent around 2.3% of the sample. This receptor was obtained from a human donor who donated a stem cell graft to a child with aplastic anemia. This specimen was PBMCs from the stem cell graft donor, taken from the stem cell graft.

Read as DNA, the sequence is TGTGCCAGCAGTTTAGCGGGAGGGGGAGTGGAGACCCAGTACTTC. It encodes CASSLAGGGVETQYF. In this chain, TRBV27 is recombined with TRBJ2-5; 9 central bases correspond to TRBD2. The CDR3 spans 15 residues, from the cysteine through the phenylalanine. Here the CDR3 DNA is all that survives: 45 bases in frame from base 1. The germline V gene (reference sequence) gives CDR1 as MNHEY and CDR2 as SMNVEV. V is pruned by 2 bases and J by 5 bases, leaving 6 bases of the junction without a gene match.